The 25 T cell receptor beta chains given below trace back to one sample, sequenced in a study of OX40 agonist ivuxolimab in advanced cancers. Produced via immunoSEQ multiplex PCR; TCRdb's table is partial and in-frame only. Of some 39,000 clones listed, about 88% are singletons. The sample was CD4+ or CD8+ T cells sorted from blood, taken in a trial of the OX40 agonist ivuxolimab. The receptors were gathered from an adult with an advanced solid tumor such as melanoma, head and neck, liver or kidney cancer.

This clone turned up a few times. This rearrangement joins TRBV19 to TRBJ2-7; D call uncertain. Germline V gives CDR1 LNHDA, CDR2 SQIVND (reference sequence). The V end lost 3 bases, the J end lost 0 bases, and 12 bases lay between the germline ends. The CDR3 runs to 15 residues. CDR3 sequence (DNA): TGTGCCAGTAGTATTGGTGGCCTCCACTCCTACGAGCAGTACTTC. Translation gives CASSIGGLHSYEQYF.

This chain joins TRBV4-1 and TRBJ1-6, with D uncertain. Germline values: CDR1 MGHRA, CDR2 YSYEKL. The CDR3 consists of 16 residues. V was clipped by 7 bases and J by 9 bases, with 22 bases between them. CDR3 loop: CASTEASTPSASPLHF. Written as DNA, the CDR3 is TGCGCCAGCACCGAAGCTTCCACCCCGTCGGCTTCACCCCTCCACTTT.

The chain uses TRBV28 and TRBJ2-1; 10 bases map to TRBD2. V shed 5 bases and J 3 bases; nucleotides not matched to a gene: 13. CDR3 length: 18 amino acids. Germline V gene sequence: CDR1 MDHEN, CDR2 SYDVKM. CDR3 sequence reads: CASSVQGMASGSYNEQFF. CDR3 DNA: TGTGCCAGCAGTGTACAGGGGATGGCTAGCGGGAGCTACAATGAGCAGTTCTTC.

The CDR3 protein is CASSPGGQPQHF. CDR3 coding DNA: TGTGCCAGCAGTCCAGGTGGCCAGCCCCAGCATTTT. The V call is TRBV11-2, the J call TRBJ1-5; no clear D. Germline V gene lookup returns CDR1 SGHAT and CDR2 FQNNGV. The CDR3 runs 12 residues. The germline V and J ends were trimmed by 6 bases and 7 bases, with 10 bases remaining between them.

V gene TRBV2 combines with J gene TRBJ1-6; no firm D call. This CDR3 is built from 17 residues. Germline V gene sequence: CDR1 SNHLY, CDR2 FYNNEI. The germline V and J ends were trimmed by 6 bases and 0 bases, with 15 bases remaining between them. DNA for the CDR3: TGTGCCAGCAGCTGGAACACGTATAGCTCCTATAATTCACCCCTCCACTTT. Its protein is CASSWNTYSSYNSPLHF. Full variable domain (missing parts from reference TRBV2 and TRBJ1-6): EPEVTQTPSHQVTQMGQEVILRCVPISNHLYFYWYRQILGQKVEFLVSFYNNEISEKSEIFDDQFSVERPDGSNFTLKIRSTKLEDSAMYFCASSWNTYSSYNSPLHFGNGTRLTVT.

This clone was counted a single time. This sequence joins TRBV10-2 and TRBJ1-6, with 7 nucleotides matching TRBD1. Germline-derived CDR1 and CDR2 are WSHSY and SAAADI. The CDR3 runs 15 residues. The V segment lost 6 bases and the J segment 2 bases; nucleotides outside the gene matches: 4. CDR3 nucleotide sequence: TGCGCCAGCAGGGACAGGTTGGCCTATAATTCACCCCTCCACTTT. It is translated as CASRDRLAYNSPLHF.

The CDR3 sequence is CASSTKDRGGFSPLHF. The CDR3 DNA is TGTGCCAGCAGCACAAAAGACAGGGGAGGTTTCTCACCCCTCCACTTT. V and J are TRBV7-9 and TRBJ1-6, with TRBD1 matching 8 bases. The ends lost 5 bases at V and 10 bases at J; junction bases unmatched: 13. There are 16 residues in the CDR3. Germline assignment: CDR1 SEHNR and CDR2 FQNEAQ (reference sequence).

This clone was found a few times. The chain joins TRBV28 to TRBJ2-4; TRBD1 is a possible D gene (6 bases). V gave up 5 bases and J gave up 0 bases, with 14 bases separating them. CDR1 is MDHEN and CDR2 is SYDVKM in the germline V gene. This CDR3 has 16 amino acids. The CDR3 protein is CASSVRDIVAKNIQYF. The CDR3 nucleotides are TGTGCCAGCAGTGTCCGGGACATAGTAGCCAAAAACATTCAGTACTTC.

The V call is TRBV27, the J call TRBJ1-1; 11 nucleotides align to TRBD1. Germline V gene sequence: CDR1 MNHEY, CDR2 SMNVEV (reference sequence). This CDR3 is 16 amino acids long. Germline trimming cut 7 bases from V and 1 base from J; bases unmatched to any gene: 8. The DNA for the CDR3 is TGTGCCAGCATGCGGACAGGGGGCGCGGGGAACACTGAAGCTTTCTTT. Translating it yields CASMRTGGAGNTEAFF.

The genes are TRBV5-1 and TRBJ2-7; D may be TRBD1 or TRBD2 (6 bases each). CDR3 length equals 17 residues. With 0 bases removed from V and 0 bases from J, the gap between germline ends came to 16 bases. Germline assignment: CDR1 SGHRS and CDR2 YFSETQ. CDR3 sequence: CASSLVRGPRPSYEQYF. The DNA of the CDR3 is TGCGCCAGCAGCTTGGTTCGGGGGCCCAGGCCCTCCTACGAGCAGTACTTC.

The chain recombines TRBV28 with TRBJ1-2; no definite D call. The germline V and J ends were trimmed by 8 bases and 2 bases, with 9 bases remaining between them. The CDR3 totals 12 residues. The germline gives CDR1 MDHEN, CDR2 SYDVKM. The CDR3 nucleotides are TGTGCCAGCCTTATACCAAACTATGGCTACACCTTC. Its translation: CASLIPNYGYTF.

This clone was picked up one time. The chain has TRBV5-1 and TRBJ1-1, with D unresolved. The V and J ends lost 0 bases and 6 bases respectively, with 9 bases between them. CDR1 is SGHRS and CDR2 is YFSETQ in the germline V gene. The CDR3 totals 13 residues. This CDR3 reads CASSLGLTAEAFF. The CDR3 DNA is TGCGCCAGCAGCTTGGGTCTCACCGCTGAAGCTTTCTTT.

The CDR3 nucleotides read TGTGCCAGCAGCCCCTTTATCTTGTCCGAGCAGTACTTC. Its translation is CASSPFILSEQYF. V and J are TRBV14 and TRBJ2-7, with no clear D. The length of the CDR3 is 13 residues. Trimming shortened V by 4 bases and J by 6 bases, and 13 bases separated the two germline ends. In germline, CDR1 is SGHDN, CDR2 FVKESK.

This clone has more than one count but fewer than ten. The chain links TRBV4-1 to TRBJ1-2; 7 bases map to TRBD1. Germline V gene lookup returns CDR1 MGHRA and CDR2 YSYEKL. The CDR3 runs to 16 residues. Trimming took 0 bases from V and 4 from J; bases not matched to a gene: 8. The CDR3 nucleotides are TGCGCCAGCAGCCAAGATCGAGACGACAGGGCCTATGGCTACACCTTC. Residues: CASSQDRDDRAYGYTF.

The V and J genes are TRBV18 and TRBJ2-5, with TRBD1 matching over 9 bases. Unmatched junction bases numbered 8, after V lost 3 bases and J lost 3 bases. Germline CDR1 reads KGHSH; CDR2 reads LQKENI. This CDR3 is built from 16 residues. The DNA of the CDR3 is TGTGCCAGCTCACCCACGGTCGGGACAGGGAAAGAGACCCAGTACTTC. This encodes CASSPTVGTGKETQYF.

This rearrangement joins TRBV23-1 to TRBJ2-6; D ambiguous. TRBV23-1 is noted as an ORF with a role that remains uncertain. This CDR3 contains 17 residues. Trimming stripped 6 bases from V and 0 bases from J, with 15 bases between. The DNA of the CDR3 is TGCGCCAGCAGCTTTAGGGTGTTGTTCTCTGGGGCCAACGTCCTGACTTTC. It yields the protein CASSFRVLFSGANVLTF.

The rearrangement uses TRBV19 and TRBJ2-5, with TRBD1 matching over 8 bases. Germline values: CDR1 LNHDA, CDR2 SQIVND (reference sequence). The V gene end was trimmed by 10 bases and the J gene end by 3 bases; junction bases not matched to a gene: 10. The CDR3 loop spans 14 amino acids. CDR3 sequence (DNA): TGTGCCACCGTTGACAGGGGAAGAAAAGAGACCCAGTACTTC. It encodes CATVDRGRKETQYF. The full variable domain, its missing parts supplied by reference TRBV19 and TRBJ2-5, is DGGITQSPKYLFRKEGQNVTLSCEQNLNHDAMYWYRQDPGQGLRLIYYSQIVNDFQKGDIAEGYSVSREKKESFPLTVTSAQKNPTAFYLCATVDRGRKETQYFGPGTRLLVL.

This rearrangement joins TRBV5-1 to TRBJ2-1; 10 nucleotides agree with TRBD2. The CDR3 contains 15 residues. The junction had 1 base not matched to a gene; V was cut back by 0 bases and J by 4 bases. Germline values: CDR1 SGHRS, CDR2 YFSETQ. CDR3 loop: CASSLVAGGYNEQFF. CDR3 DNA sequence: TGCGCCAGCAGCTTGGTAGCGGGAGGATACAATGAGCAGTTCTTC.

V is TRBV28 and J is TRBJ2-7; D remains unclear. The germline CDR1 and CDR2 sequences are MDHEN and SYDVKM. CDR3 length: 13 residues. Trimming left V 6 bases short and J 0 bases short, with 9 bases between. CDR3 sequence reads: CASSKDVSYEQYF. CDR3 DNA: TGTGCCAGCAGCAAGGACGTCTCCTACGAGCAGTACTTC.

The V call is TRBV7-6, the J call TRBJ2-1; D uncertain. This CDR3 region has 14 residues. CDR1 and CDR2 (germline): SGHVS, FNYEAQ. V was clipped by 5 bases and J by 0 bases, with 8 bases between them. CDR3 in amino acids: CASSLRGSYNEQFF. CDR3 bases: TGTGCCAGCAGCCTGCGAGGCTCCTACAATGAGCAGTTCTTC.

This chain links TRBV7-1 with TRBJ1-5; D is unclear. TRBV7-1 is sorted into the ORF group, with uncertain function. The V and J ends lost 5 bases and 6 bases respectively, with 11 bases between them. The CDR3 is 13 residues long. In DNA, the CDR3 is TGTGCCAGCAGCCCCCTGGGCGGTCAGCCCCAGCATTTT. Protein sequence: CASSPLGGQPQHF.

The chain carries TRBV2 and TRBJ1-1, with D perhaps TRBD1 (5 bases). The V gene lost 3 bases and the J gene lost 1 base, with 9 bases spanning the gap. Germline lookup yields CDR1 SNHLY and CDR2 FYNNEI. The length of the CDR3 is 14 residues. The CDR3 DNA sequence: TGTGCCAGCAGTGATCAGGGTTGGAACACTGAAGCTTTCTTT. As protein: CASSDQGWNTEAFF.

This chain links TRBV5-4 with TRBJ2-4; 8 bases agree with TRBD2. Germline loops: CDR1 SGHNT, CDR2 YYREEE (reference sequence). The V and J ends lost 0 bases and 3 bases, in that order; junction bases with no gene match: 5. The CDR3 length is 16 residues. In DNA, the CDR3 is TGTGCCAGCAGCTTGGCAATAACTAGCGGCAAAAACATTCAGTACTTC. Translated: CASSLAITSGKNIQYF.

The rearrangement joins TRBV6-1 to TRBJ2-5; D is uncertain. This CDR3 has 15 amino acids. V was clipped by 6 bases and J by 3 bases, with 17 bases between them. Per the germline V gene, CDR1 is MNHNS and CDR2 is SASEGT. The CDR3 sequence: CASSRSSTMKETQYF. Here the CDR3 DNA reads TGTGCCAGCAGCCGAAGTTCGACCATGAAAGAGACCCAGTACTTC.

The chain employs TRBV28 and TRBJ1-5; D uncertain. The V gene's germline CDR1 is MDHEN and CDR2 SYDVKM. The CDR3 length is 16 residues. Trimming pared 3 bases from V and 0 bases from J, leaving 12 bases between. CDR3 sequence: CASSFLGRSSNQPQHF. In DNA form, the CDR3 reads TGTGCCAGCAGTTTCTTGGGCAGAAGTAGCAATCAGCCCCAGCATTTT.